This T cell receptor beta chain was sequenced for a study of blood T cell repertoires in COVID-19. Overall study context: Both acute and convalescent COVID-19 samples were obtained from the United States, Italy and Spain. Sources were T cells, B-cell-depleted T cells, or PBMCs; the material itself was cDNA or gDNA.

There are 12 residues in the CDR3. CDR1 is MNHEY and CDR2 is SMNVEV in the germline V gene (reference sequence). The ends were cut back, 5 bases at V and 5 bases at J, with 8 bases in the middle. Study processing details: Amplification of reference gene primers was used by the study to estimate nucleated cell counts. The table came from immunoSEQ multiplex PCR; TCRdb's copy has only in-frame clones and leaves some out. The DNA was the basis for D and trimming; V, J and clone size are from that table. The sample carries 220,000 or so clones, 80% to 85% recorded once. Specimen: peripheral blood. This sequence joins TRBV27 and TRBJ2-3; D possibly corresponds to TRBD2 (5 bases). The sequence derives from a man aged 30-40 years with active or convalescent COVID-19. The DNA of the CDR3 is TGTGCCAGCAGTATACGGGGAGATACGCAGTATTTT. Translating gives CASSIRGDTQYF.